Listed below are T cell receptor beta chains from one sample, sequenced in a study of beta chain features in type 1 diabetes. The repertoire was sequenced with immunoSEQ multiplex PCR; TCRdb's copy has only in-frame clones and lacks some. The sample has 600,000 or so clones; over 12% are singletons. The sequencing input was naive CD4+ T cells from blood. The receptors were sampled from a man between 18 and 35 years old with type 1 diabetes. CDR3s include the opening cysteine and the closing phenylalanine or tryptophan. D genes are given only for firm matches. The size field is filled for only some rows; it gives once, few, many or a size class.

15	TRBV14	few	TRBJ2-7	TRBD1	CASSQDRGQSHEQYF	TGTGCCAGCAGCCAAGATAGGGGACAGTCCCACGAGCAGTACTTC
14	TRBV10-3	NA	TRBJ1-4	NA	CAISELGGEEKLFF	TGTGCCATCAGTGAGTTGGGGGGAGAGGAAAAACTGTTTTTT
14	TRBV30	NA	TRBJ2-3	TRBD2	CAWTSGISTDTQYF	TGTGCCTGGACTAGCGGGATCAGCACAGATACGCAGTATTTT
16	TRBV9	few	TRBJ2-7	NA	CASSPQVGRSSYEQYF	TGTGCCAGCAGTCCCCAGGTGGGGCGGAGCTCCTACGAGCAGTACTTC
17	TRBV7-9	few	TRBJ2-1	TRBD2	CASSLALAGGSYNEQFF	TGTGCCAGCAGCTTAGCGCTAGCGGGAGGTTCCTACAATGAGCAGTTCTTC
15	TRBV6-6	NA	TRBJ1-4	NA	CASSARGLGNEKLFF	TGTGCCAGCAGTGCCAGGGGCCTCGGTAATGAAAAACTGTTTTTT
14	TRBV7-2	NA	TRBJ2-1	TRBD1	CASSLRTGGNEQFF	TGTGCCAGCAGCCTTAGGACAGGGGGCAATGAGCAGTTCTTC
18	TRBV7-9	NA	TRBJ2-1	TRBD1	CASSPRGDREVYYNEQFF	TGTGCCAGCAGCCCACGAGGGGACAGGGAGGTCTACTACAATGAGCAGTTCTTC
13	TRBV19	NA	TRBJ1-5	NA	CASSAGLRQPQHF	TGTGCCAGTAGTGCAGGGTTGAGGCAGCCCCAGCATTTT
12	TRBV29-1	NA	TRBJ1-1	NA	CSVNYGSSKAFF	TGCAGCGTTAACTATGGCAGTTCTAAAGCTTTCTTT
12	TRBV28	few	TRBJ1-5	NA	CASSLTHQPQHF	TGTGCCAGCAGTTTAACCCATCAGCCCCAGCATTTT
16	TRBV18	few	TRBJ2-7	NA	CASSPQLAGYSYEQYF	TGTGCCAGCTCACCACAGTTGGCAGGCTATAGCTACGAGCAGTACTTC
13	TRBV5-1	few	TRBJ2-2	NA	CASSLESRGELFF	TGCGCCAGCAGCTTGGAAAGTAGAGGGGAGCTGTTTTTT
14	TRBV5-1	once	TRBJ1-5	NA	CASSLGQANQPQHF	TGCGCCAGCAGCTTGGGACAAGCCAATCAGCCCCAGCATTTT
13	TRBV14	NA	TRBJ2-7	NA	CASSQLWGIEQYF	TGTGCCAGCAGCCAGCTCTGGGGAATCGAGCAGTACTTC
14	TRBV9	NA	TRBJ1-2	NA	CASSVVVGGHGYTF	TGTGCCAGCAGCGTAGTAGTGGGGGGACATGGCTACACCTTC
14	TRBV7-9	NA	TRBJ1-1	NA	CASSGKWGIHEAFF	TGTGCCAGCAGCGGCAAATGGGGGATTCACGAAGCTTTCTTT
12	TRBV30	NA	TRBJ1-1	NA	CARSGVNTEAFF	TGTGCCCGATCGGGGGTGAACACTGAAGCTTTCTTT
11	TRBV20-1	few	TRBJ2-1	NA	CSAMAGSKQFF	TGCAGTGCTATGGCGGGTTCTAAGCAGTTCTTC
15	TRBV19	few	TRBJ2-1	NA	CASSRVEAANNEQFF	TGTGCCAGTAGTCGAGTGGAAGCGGCGAACAATGAGCAGTTCTTC
14	TRBV6-5	NA	TRBJ2-7	NA	CASSTRYRDNWQYF	TGTGCCAGCAGTACCCGGTACCGGGACAATTGGCAGTACTTC
14	TRBV7-2	NA	TRBJ1-2	TRBD1	CASKYDQGALGYTF	TGTGCCAGCAAGTATGATCAGGGGGCGCTGGGCTACACCTTC
14	TRBV29-1	NA	TRBJ2-3	NA	CSVVWRRPTDTQYF	TGCAGCGTTGTTTGGAGGCGACCAACAGATACGCAGTATTTT
16	TRBV28	NA	TRBJ1-5	NA	CASSFGGAASNQPQHF	TGTGCCAGCAGTTTTGGGGGCGCAGCAAGTAATCAGCCCCAGCATTTT
16	TRBV5-1	NA	TRBJ2-2	TRBD1	CASSSGTGGTTGELFF	TGCGCCAGCTCCTCCGGGACAGGGGGCACCACCGGGGAGCTGTTTTTT
13	TRBV15	NA	TRBJ1-1	NA	CATSRDGHREAFF	TGTGCCACCAGCAGAGATGGTCATCGTGAAGCTTTCTTT
15	TRBV7-2	few	TRBJ2-5	NA	CASRWGDFEAETQYF	TGTGCCAGCAGGTGGGGGGACTTTGAGGCGGAGACCCAGTACTTC
16	TRBV15	few	TRBJ2-1	TRBD2	CATSRIRAGVYNEQFF	TGTGCCACCAGCAGAATAAGAGCGGGAGTGTACAATGAGCAGTTCTTC
15	TRBV7-3	NA	TRBJ2-2	TRBD1	CASSTDRGPTGELFF	TGTGCCAGCAGCACGGACAGGGGCCCCACCGGGGAGCTGTTTTTT
18	TRBV28	NA	TRBJ2-6	TRBD1	CASSFLTGGDSGANVLTF	TGTGCCAGCAGTTTCCTGACAGGGGGAGACTCTGGGGCCAACGTCCTGACTTTC
13	TRBV28	few	TRBJ2-3	TRBD1	CASRGQGTDTQYF	TGTGCCAGCAGGGGACAGGGGACAGATACGCAGTATTTT
12	TRBV10-3	few	TRBJ2-3	NA	CAISAAGDTQYF	TGTGCCATCAGTGCAGCGGGAGATACGCAGTATTTT
11	TRBV6-5	NA	TRBJ2-1	NA	CASSYSNEQFF	TGTGCCAGCAGTTACAGCAATGAGCAGTTCTTC
14	TRBV7-8	NA	TRBJ2-1	NA	CASSLNPYGDEQFF	TGTGCCAGCAGCTTAAATCCGTACGGGGATGAGCAGTTCTTC
14	TRBV9	NA	TRBJ2-5	NA	CASSVEGRGETQYF	TGTGCCAGCAGCGTAGAGGGGCGCGGGGAGACCCAGTACTTC
13	TRBV7-2	few	TRBJ2-1	NA	CASSLAIRREQFF	TGTGCCAGCAGCTTAGCTATCCGGCGTGAGCAGTTCTTC
14	TRBV5-1	few	TRBJ2-3	TRBD1	CASRRQGGADTQYF	TGCGCCAGCCGTCGACAGGGTGGAGCAGATACGCAGTATTTT
14	TRBV30	NA	TRBJ2-1	NA	CAWSLDNSYNEQFF	TGTGCCTGGAGTTTAGACAACTCCTACAATGAGCAGTTCTTC
13	TRBV1	few	TRBJ1-5	NA	CTSSRQGRQPQHF	TGCACCAGCAGCCGGCAGGGGCGTCAGCCCCAGCATTTT
13	TRBV10-3	NA	TRBJ2-3	TRBD1	CAIRTGETDTQYF	TGTGCCATCAGGACAGGGGAGACAGATACGCAGTATTTT
12	TRBV30	NA	TRBJ2-7	NA	CAWSRGTYEQYF	TGTGCCTGGAGTAGGGGGACCTACGAGCAGTACTTC
15	TRBV7-2	few	TRBJ2-7	TRBD1	CASSLGGTGRGEQYF	TGTGCCAGCAGCTTAGGCGGGACAGGGCGCGGGGAGCAGTACTTC
15	TRBV5-1	NA	TRBJ2-5	NA	CASSLTQGFQETQYF	TGCGCCAGCAGCCTCACACAGGGTTTTCAAGAGACCCAGTACTTC
15	TRBV5-4	NA	TRBJ2-1	TRBD2	CASSFGSGTHNEQFF	TGTGCCAGCAGCTTTGGTAGCGGGACCCACAATGAGCAGTTCTTC
14	TRBV7-9	few	TRBJ1-1	TRBD1	CASSRQGGGSEAFF	TGTGCCAGCAGTAGACAGGGGGGAGGATCTGAAGCTTTCTTT
14	TRBV2	NA	TRBJ2-1	TRBD1	CACSGQGSYNEQFF	TGTGCCTGCAGCGGACAGGGTTCCTACAATGAGCAGTTCTTC
16	TRBV4-3	NA	TRBJ2-3	TRBD2	CASSQVQAGGTDTQYF	TGCGCCAGCAGCCAAGTACAGGCGGGGGGCACAGATACGCAGTATTTT
17	TRBV23-1	few	TRBJ2-2	TRBD1	CASSQSNRGTNTGELFF	TGCGCCAGCAGTCAATCGAACAGGGGCACGAACACCGGGGAGCTGTTTTTT
16	TRBV7-9	few	TRBJ1-5	NA	CASSLSTGHSNQPQHF	TGTGCCAGCAGCTTAAGTACAGGACATAGCAATCAGCCCCAGCATTTT
12	TRBV28	few	TRBJ2-7	NA	CASRQGPYEQYF	TGTGCCAGCAGACAGGGTCCCTACGAGCAGTACTTC